This T cell receptor (beta chain) derives from a study of identical twins. Whole-study findings and limits: Compared with models, monozygotic twins showed more out-of-frame TCR alpha sharing. Compared with unrelated sharing, twin-shared out-of-frame alpha sequences had more low-probability sequences. Beta clonotypes that were abundant in cord blood contained fewer insertions, a pattern absent from memory repertoires.

The CDR3 extends over 18 amino acids. Germline CDR1 is SGHAT and CDR2 is FQDESV (reference sequence). V was pared by 2 bases and J by 3 bases, with 13 bases of the junction left unmatched. As concerns this clonotype: As yet, its antigen is unknown.

A universal primer site came from template switching; cDNA carried unique molecular identifiers. Each CDR3 protein is one row after TCRdb ran MiXCR on the 5' RACE reads. This repertoire shows under 450,000 distinct CDR3 sequences, roughly 20% found once; its top ten account for approximately 12%. V is TRBV11-1 and J is TRBJ2-1; 7 bases are shared with TRBD1. Sequences were obtained from naive T cells sorted from blood. This clonotype was sampled from a man aged 45-65 years in good health. The CDR3 nucleotides read TGTGCCAGCAGCTTATTCCTCCCGGGACAGAGGTTCTACAATGAGCAGTTCTTC. The encoded protein is CASSLFLPGQRFYNEQFF.